Listed below are T cell receptor beta chains from one sample, sequenced in a study of T cells in Graves' hyperthyroidism and ophthalmopathy. In TCRdb, the multiplex PCR reads were re-called with MiXCR into one record per CDR3 protein. This sample has roughly 500,000 distinct CDR3 sequences; 15% to 20% occur once, and the top ten carry 29%. The source material was blood. All receptors derive from a woman aged 25-40 years with Graves' ophthalmopathy. Both conserved end residues are part of each CDR3. The D gene is left open where the match is weak. The size field is filled for only some rows; it gives once, few, many or a size class.

clone size,V gene,J gene,D gene,CDR3 protein,CDR3 DNA
many,TRBV6-1,TRBJ2-6,TRBD1,CASSDGTVSGANVLTF,TGTGCCAGCAGTGACGGGACAGTCTCTGGGGCCAACGTCCTGACTTTC
many,TRBV11-2,TRBJ2-2,.,CASSLERGTGELFF,TGTGCCAGCAGCTTAGAGCGGGGAACCGGGGAGCTGTTTTTT
few,TRBV6-1,TRBJ2-5,.,CASSDNREGGETQYF,TGTGCCAGCAGTGACAACAGGGAAGGAGGGGAGACCCAGTACTTC
few,TRBV20-1,TRBJ2-7,.,CSANPSEGDEQYF,TGCAGTGCCAATCCCTCCGAGGGGGACGAGCAGTACTTC
.,TRBV5-4,TRBJ2-7,.,CASSSSGRNYEQYF,TGTGCCAGCAGCTCCTCGGGGAGAAACTACGAGCAGTACTTC
.,TRBV19,TRBJ1-5,TRBD1,CASRPDRGMYQPQHF,TGTGCCAGTAGGCCCGACAGGGGAATGTATCAGCCCCAGCATTTT
once,TRBV7-2,TRBJ2-3,TRBD2,CASSPRTSGFSDTQYF,TGTGCCAGCAGCCCTCGGACTAGCGGGTTCTCAGATACGCAGTATTTT
many,TRBV11-3,TRBJ2-2,TRBD1,CASSLGDRLSGGELFF,TGTGCCAGCAGCTTAGGGGACAGGCTTTCGGGCGGGGAGCTGTTTTTT
many,TRBV5-1,TRBJ2-7,TRBD1,CASSYPSGQGKYEQYF,TGCGCCAGCAGCTACCCGTCAGGACAGGGAAAGTACGAGCAGTACTTC
many,TRBV20-1,TRBJ2-5,.,CSARPSGFGQETQYF,TGCAGTGCTAGGCCCTCCGGCTTCGGGCAGGAGACCCAGTACTTC
many,TRBV28,TRBJ1-1,.,CASRIPTGNTEAFF,TGTGCCAGCAGAATTCCGACAGGGAACACTGAAGCTTTCTTT
many,TRBV28,TRBJ2-1,.,CASGGSAYNEQFF,TGTGCCAGCGGGGGCTCGGCCTACAATGAGCAGTTCTTC
many,TRBV12-3/TRBV12-4,TRBJ1-1,.,CASSFRPWGGGTTEAFF,TGTGCCAGCAGTTTTCGGCCGTGGGGAGGGGGGACCACTGAAGCTTTCTTT
.,TRBV19,TRBJ2-1,TRBD2,CASSFSGRANEQFF,TGTGCCAGTAGTTTTAGCGGGAGGGCCAATGAGCAGTTCTTC
many,TRBV5-1,TRBJ2-1,TRBD1,CASSWDSPFYNEQFF,TGCGCCAGCAGCTGGGACAGCCCCTTCTACAATGAGCAGTTCTTC
many,TRBV18,TRBJ1-5,.,CASSPRSPWEPQHF,TGTGCCAGCTCACCACGTTCCCCTTGGGAGCCCCAGCATTTT
few,TRBV7-2,TRBJ2-7,.,CASSLSGANSYEQYF,TGTGCCAGCAGCTTATCGGGAGCCAATTCCTACGAGCAGTACTTC
.,TRBV6-1,TRBJ2-2,.,CASSERFPNTGELFF,TGTGCCAGCAGTGAGCGGTTCCCAAACACCGGGGAGCTGTTTTTT
many,TRBV5-5,TRBJ1-2,.,CASSLGPVAGGYTF,TGTGCCAGCAGCTTGGGGCCTGTAGCGGGTGGCTACACCTTC
many,TRBV20-1,TRBJ1-5,TRBD1,CSASAGTADQPQHF,TGCAGTGCTAGTGCCGGGACAGCCGATCAGCCCCAGCATTTT
.,TRBV7-3,TRBJ2-6,.,CASSSVGANVLTF,TGTGCCAGCAGCTCGGTGGGGGCCAACGTCCTGACTTTC
.,TRBV19,TRBJ2-1,TRBD2,CASIDGGGYNEQFF,TGTGCCAGTATCGACGGGGGGGGCTACAATGAGCAGTTCTTC
.,TRBV28,TRBJ1-4,TRBD1,CASSFDGTGDEKLFF,TGTGCCAGCAGTTTCGACGGGACAGGGGATGAAAAACTGTTTTTT
.,TRBV6-1,TRBJ2-7,TRBD2,CASSVAGAFNEQYF,TGTGCCAGCAGTGTAGCGGGAGCTTTTAACGAGCAGTACTTC
many,TRBV2,TRBJ2-1,.,CASSATGTTFEQFF,TGTGCCAGCAGTGCTACCGGGACCACCTTCGAGCAGTTCTTC
few,TRBV5-1,TRBJ2-5,TRBD1,CASSVPGQKKETQYF,TGCGCCAGCAGCGTGCCGGGACAGAAGAAAGAGACCCAGTACTTC
.,TRBV15,TRBJ1-2,TRBD1,CATSIGQGHGYTF,TGTGCCACCAGCATTGGACAGGGGCATGGCTACACCTTC
few,TRBV7-9,TRBJ1-5,.,CASSLEFGGNQPQHF,TGTGCCAGCAGCTTAGAATTTGGCGGAAATCAGCCCCAGCATTTT
few,TRBV5-1,TRBJ2-5,TRBD2,CASSSGLAGDGQETQYF,TGCGCCAGCAGCTCCGGACTAGCGGGAGATGGTCAAGAGACCCAGTACTTC
many,TRBV10-3,TRBJ1-5,.,CAISESMGQGHQPQHF,TGTGCCATCAGTGAGTCGATGGGCCAGGGGCATCAGCCCCAGCATTTT
many,TRBV30,TRBJ1-2,.,CAWSPAGPGYGYTF,TGTGCCTGGAGTCCGGCAGGCCCTGGCTATGGCTACACCTTC
many,TRBV20-1,TRBJ1-1,TRBD1,CSANLQGAFAEAFF,TGCAGTGCCAACCTACAGGGGGCGTTCGCTGAAGCTTTCTTT
many,TRBV6-2/TRBV6-3,TRBJ2-1,.,CASSFPEDNEQFF,TGTGCCAGCAGTTTCCCTGAAGACAATGAGCAGTTCTTC
few,TRBV15,TRBJ1-6,.,CATSRPTSHQNSPLHF,TGTGCCACCAGCAGACCCACGTCGCACCAAAATTCACCCCTCCACTTT
many,TRBV27,TRBJ2-7,.,CASSLWGRVYEQYF,TGTGCCAGCAGTTTATGGGGACGGGTCTACGAGCAGTACTTC
.,TRBV24-1,TRBJ2-1,TRBD1,CATSGDRGNLEDEQFF,TGTGCCACCAGTGGGGACAGGGGCAATTTAGAAGATGAGCAGTTCTTC
few,TRBV3-1,TRBJ2-3,.,CASSQAGTSTDTQYF,TGTGCCAGCAGCCAAGCTGGGACCAGCACAGATACGCAGTATTTT
.,TRBV27,TRBJ2-7,.,CASSFSGHEQYF,TGTGCCAGCAGTTTCTCGGGGCACGAGCAGTACTTC
many,TRBV3-1,TRBJ2-5,TRBD2,CASSQTGLAETFQETQYF,TGTGCCAGCAGCCAAACGGGACTAGCGGAAACATTCCAAGAGACCCAGTACTTC
.,TRBV5-1,TRBJ2-1,TRBD2,CASSLEAAGGPYNEQFF,TGCGCCAGCAGCTTAGAGGCAGCGGGAGGACCTTACAATGAGCAGTTCTTC
many,TRBV29-1,TRBJ1-1,.,CSVETANTEAFF,TGCAGCGTTGAGACAGCCAACACTGAAGCTTTCTTT
once,TRBV14,TRBJ1-6,.,CASSQIGRLDNSPLHF,TGTGCCAGCAGCCAAATAGGACGTCTGGATAATTCACCCCTCCACTTT
.,TRBV6-1,TRBJ1-6,.,CASTNPGSALHF,TGTGCCAGCACCAACCCGGGGTCGGCCCTCCACTTT
many,TRBV5-1,TRBJ2-3,.,CASSLGLAKVVTDTQYF,TGCGCCAGCAGCTTGGGGCTAGCGAAGGTTGTCACAGATACGCAGTATTTT
few,TRBV28,TRBJ2-7,.,CASSLGGDTYEQYF,TGTGCCAGCAGTTTGGGGGGCGATACCTACGAGCAGTACTTC
.,TRBV4-3,TRBJ2-2,TRBD2,CASSQDRRAGGNTGELFF,TGCGCCAGCAGCCAAGATCGGCGAGCGGGAGGAAACACCGGGGAGCTGTTTTTT
.,TRBV5-1,TRBJ1-3,.,CASLPPSSSGNTIYF,TGTGCCAGTCTCCCCCCCTCCAGCTCTGGAAACACCATATATTTT
many,TRBV5-8,TRBJ1-1,.,CASSLYSGTEAFF,TGTGCCAGCAGCTTGTACAGTGGCACTGAAGCTTTCTTT
many,TRBV5-5,TRBJ2-3,TRBD2,CASSPSGRGSDTQYF,TGTGCCAGCAGCCCTAGCGGGAGGGGCTCAGATACGCAGTATTTT
few,TRBV9,TRBJ1-1,.,CASSAQPGLGTEAFF,TGTGCCAGCAGCGCGCAACCGGGGCTAGGAACTGAAGCTTTCTTT
.,TRBV5-1,TRBJ2-1,TRBD1,CASSPGTDYNEQFF,TGTGCCAGCAGCCCCGGGACAGACTACAATGAGCAGTTCTTC
many,TRBV5-5,TRBJ2-5,TRBD1,CASSLGRTGGSPEYF,TGTGCCAGCAGCTTGGGGCGGACAGGGGGCTCCCCGGAGTACTTC
few,TRBV4-3,TRBJ2-7,.,CASSQDGGTAPHEQYF,TGCGCCAGCAGCCAAGATGGGGGGACAGCTCCCCACGAGCAGTACTTC
many,TRBV27,TRBJ2-1,.,CASSLGQVSYNEQFF,TGTGCCAGCAGTTTAGGCCAGGTATCCTACAATGAGCAGTTCTTC
.,TRBV12-3/TRBV12-4,TRBJ2-7,.,CASGLGLDYEQYF,TGTGCCAGCGGTCTGGGTTTGGACTACGAGCAGTACTTC
many,TRBV27,TRBJ2-1,.,CASSPGTYRDEQFF,TGTGCCAGCAGTCCCGGGACTTATAGGGATGAGCAGTTCTTC
.,TRBV18,TRBJ2-5,.,CASSPWSTDKIETQYF,TGTGCCAGCTCACCTTGGTCGACAGATAAAATAGAGACCCAGTACTTC